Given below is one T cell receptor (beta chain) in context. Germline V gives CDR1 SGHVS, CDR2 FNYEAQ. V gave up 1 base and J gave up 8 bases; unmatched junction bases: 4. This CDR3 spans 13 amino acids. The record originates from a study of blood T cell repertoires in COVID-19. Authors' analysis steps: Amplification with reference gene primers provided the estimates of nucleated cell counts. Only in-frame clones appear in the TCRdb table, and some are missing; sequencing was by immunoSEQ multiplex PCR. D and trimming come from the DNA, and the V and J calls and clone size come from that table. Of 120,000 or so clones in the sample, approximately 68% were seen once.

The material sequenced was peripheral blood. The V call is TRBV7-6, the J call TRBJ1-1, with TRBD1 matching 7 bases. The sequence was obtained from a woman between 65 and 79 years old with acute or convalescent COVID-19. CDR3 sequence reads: CASSLGKDREAFF. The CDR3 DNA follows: TGTGCCAGCAGCTTAGGAAAGGACAGGGAAGCTTTCTTT.